This T cell receptor (beta chain) was recovered during a study of tumor-infiltrating lymphocytes in primary liver carcinoma. Per the germline V gene, CDR1 is LGHNA and CDR2 is YNFKEQ. The length of the CDR3 is 15 amino acids, counting both ends. The input was approximately 500 ng total RNA; TCR beta cDNA was made from it with a constant-region primer. Investigators got TCR beta libraries out of three nested multiplex PCR rounds, done with slightly modified ARM-PCR. TRBV1-TRBV30 forward primers paired with a C-beta reverse primer drove the first two PCR rounds, about 9 cycles each. TCRdb ran MiXCR on the multiplex PCR reads and lists one entry per CDR3 protein. The sample has some 94,000 distinct CDR3 sequences, over 55% seen once. Joint extraction of RNA and DNA used roughly 19-33 mg of bulk tissue that was unsorted. About this clonotype: The missing conserved phenylalanine or tryptophan at the end of this CDR3 makes a read error likely. No DNA is shown, since the ends of the CDR3 on it are uncertain; the CDR3 is the one TCRdb lists.

V gene TRBV4-2 combines with J gene TRBJ1-6; the table's D call TRBD1 went unverified against the DNA. What was sequenced was liver tumor tissue from sampling region 5. Subset defined: tumor region T5, tumor centre. The clonotype originates from a woman in her sixties or seventies with primary liver carcinoma and hepatitis B virus infection. This chain's CDR3 is CASSQEIRGDSPIHL.